A selection of T cell receptor beta chains follows, all from one sample in a study of CD8+ T cells in alopecia areata. The assay was immunoSEQ multiplex PCR, and TCRdb's table has in-frame clones only and misses some. The profile shows roughly 200,000 clones, about 53% of them singletons. The sample was CD8+ T cells sorted from blood, taken at week 24, from a patient treated with tofacitinib. All receptors come from a human donor with alopecia areata. Each CDR3 is given with its conserved first and last residue. The order of the fields is J gene, clone size, V gene, D gene, CDR3 DNA, CDR3 protein. The D gene is left open where the match is weak. Clone size is given for some rows only: seen once, a few or many times, or a class if the clone is expanded.

J: TRBJ2-2; size: .; V: TRBV7-6; D: .; DNA: TGTGCCAGCAGCTTAGCGGGGTACACCGGGGAGCTGTTTTTT; CDR3: CASSLAGYTGELFF
J: TRBJ2-3; size: .; V: TRBV23-1; D: .; DNA: TGCGCCAGCAGCCCCCCCCGGCGACCTAGCACAGATACGCAGTATTTT; CDR3: CASSPPRRPSTDTQYF
J: TRBJ2-7; size: .; V: TRBV5-1; D: TRBD1; DNA: TGCGCCAGCAGCCCCGGGACAGGGGTCTACGAGCAGTACTTC; CDR3: CASSPGTGVYEQYF
J: TRBJ2-5; size: .; V: TRBV29-1; D: .; DNA: TGCAGCGTTGATATTGAGGGGGGAGAGACCCAGTACTTC; CDR3: CSVDIEGGETQYF
J: TRBJ1-2; size: few; V: TRBV29-1; D: .; DNA: TGCAGCGTCAGGGTCCACTATGGCTACACCTTC; CDR3: CSVRVHYGYTF
J: TRBJ2-1; size: .; V: TRBV4-3; D: .; DNA: TGCGCCAGCAGCCAAGATAGAGGAGGGTTGAATGAGCAGTTCTTC; CDR3: CASSQDRGGLNEQFF
J: TRBJ2-7; size: .; V: TRBV28; D: .; DNA: TGTGCCAGCAGTTTAAGGGATGGCTACGAGCAGTACTTC; CDR3: CASSLRDGYEQYF
J: TRBJ2-2; size: .; V: TRBV5-6; D: .; DNA: TGTGCCAGCAGCCAAGCGGGGAACACCGGGGAGCTGTTTTTT; CDR3: CASSQAGNTGELFF
J: TRBJ2-1; size: .; V: TRBV9; D: .; DNA: TGTGCCAGCAGCGTAGCAGGTAACAACGAGCAGTTCTTC; CDR3: CASSVAGNNEQFF
J: TRBJ1-1; size: .; V: TRBV29-1; D: TRBD1; DNA: TGCAGCGTGATGACAGGGGGCGGTGGGAACACTGAAGCTTTCTTT; CDR3: CSVMTGGGGNTEAFF
J: TRBJ2-7; size: few; V: TRBV6-5; D: .; DNA: TGTGCCAGCAGTGGCGGGGCCACCTCCTACGAGCAGTACTTC; CDR3: CASSGGATSYEQYF
J: TRBJ2-7; size: .; V: TRBV6-1; D: TRBD2; DNA: TGTGCCAGCAGTGAAGACACTAGCGGGGGGTCCGAGCAGTACTTC; CDR3: CASSEDTSGGSEQYF
J: TRBJ2-7; size: .; V: TRBV4-3; D: .; DNA: TGCGCCAGCAGCCAAGGGTACGGGGGAGACGAGCAGTACTTC; CDR3: CASSQGYGGDEQYF
J: TRBJ2-2; size: .; V: TRBV9; D: .; DNA: TGTGCCAGCAGCGAGCCACGAGATGGGGGGTTCGTCGGGGAGCTGTTTTTT; CDR3: CASSEPRDGGFVGELFF
J: TRBJ1-2; size: .; V: TRBV11-3; D: TRBD1; DNA: TGTGCCAGCAGCTTAGATCCGACAGGGGATGGTGGCTACACCTTC; CDR3: CASSLDPTGDGGYTF
J: TRBJ2-7; size: .; V: TRBV10-3; D: .; DNA: TGTGCCATCAGTGAGGGGCGAGAATCTATCTACGAGCAGTACTTC; CDR3: CAISEGRESIYEQYF
J: TRBJ2-7; size: few; V: TRBV5-1; D: .; DNA: TGCGCCAGCAGCTTAACAGGGATGGTGTCTAATGAGCAGTACTTC; CDR3: CASSLTGMVSNEQYF
J: TRBJ2-7; size: few; V: TRBV14; D: .; DNA: TGTGCCAGCAGCCCCTGGGGCGGAGCTTACGAGCAGTACTTC; CDR3: CASSPWGGAYEQYF
J: TRBJ2-3; size: .; V: TRBV27; D: .; DNA: TGTGCCAGCAGTGGATTAGCGGCTGGGACAGATACGCAGTATTTT; CDR3: CASSGLAAGTDTQYF
J: TRBJ2-1; size: .; V: TRBV30; D: .; DNA: TGTGCCTGGAGTGTAGGCGGGTCTCACGATGAGCAGTTCTTC; CDR3: CAWSVGGSHDEQFF
J: TRBJ1-1; size: .; V: TRBV2; D: .; DNA: TGTGCCCACAGGGTACGGGACACTGAAGCTTTCTTT; CDR3: CAHRVRDTEAFF
J: TRBJ1-5; size: .; V: TRBV4-1; D: .; DNA: TGCGCCAGCAGCCAAGCCACCGTGGCAGGTAATCAGCCCCAGCATTTT; CDR3: CASSQATVAGNQPQHF
J: TRBJ1-2; size: .; V: TRBV25-1; D: TRBD1; DNA: TGTGCCAGCAGTGAACCCGGACAGGGGATGTACGGCTACACCTTC; CDR3: CASSEPGQGMYGYTF
J: TRBJ2-2; size: .; V: TRBV7-9; D: .; DNA: TGTGCCAGCAGCTTGGCCGAGCAGAACACCGGGGAGCTGTTTTTT; CDR3: CASSLAEQNTGELFF
J: TRBJ1-1; size: once; V: TRBV27; D: .; DNA: TGTGCCAGCAGTTTCGGGGCGTCGGGCACTGAAGCTTTCTTT; CDR3: CASSFGASGTEAFF
J: TRBJ1-2; size: few; V: TRBV28; D: .; DNA: TGTGCCAGCAGTTTGGGGAGTGGCTACACCTTC; CDR3: CASSLGSGYTF
J: TRBJ1-6; size: .; V: TRBV4-3; D: .; DNA: TGCGCCAGCAGCCAAGTCGGGACTAATTCACCCCTCCACTTT; CDR3: CASSQVGTNSPLHF
J: TRBJ2-7; size: .; V: TRBV9; D: .; DNA: TGTGCCAGCAGCGCCGCCGAGCATTACGAGCAGTACTTC; CDR3: CASSAAEHYEQYF
J: TRBJ2-1; size: few; V: TRBV29-1; D: TRBD2; DNA: TGCAGCGTTGAAGTTCCCGGGGGGTTTAATGAGCAGTTCTTC; CDR3: CSVEVPGGFNEQFF